This TCR beta chain was found in a study of human T cells and chemical hapten exposure. Study information: Across the whole study, which lasted about 23 weeks, patients were given diphenylcyclopropenone on the scalp once a week. The patient population, which was mostly female, had alopecia areata, totalis or universalis. Notes on the study in general: High-frequency TCRs, those above 1 in 1000, stayed the same after DPC sensitization.

Turning to this clonotype: Antigen unknown.

Documented time point: patch test 1, 2 weeks after DPC sensitization. As for treatment: therapeutic diphenylcyclopropenone sensitization with weekly scalp DPC. Each donor was an alopecia patient between 18 and 70 years of age who qualified for DPC. Via MiXCR, TCRdb re-called the RACE reads, giving one row per CDR3 protein. The sample yields 150,000 to 200,000 distinct CDR3 sequences, approximately 20% seen once. The CDR3 sequence is 16 residues long. Germline V lookup: CDR1 SNHLY, CDR2 FYNNEI. Unmatched junction bases numbered 5, after V lost 2 bases and J lost 5 bases. The chain joins TRBV2 to TRBJ2-7; 14 positions match TRBD2. This receptor was obtained from a woman in her forties or fifties with alopecia areata. Some clones in this sample may be carry-over from other donors' samples. This specimen consisted of whole blood, obtained in connection with sensitization to the hapten diphenylcyclopropenone (DPC). CDR3 in DNA: TGTGCCAGCAGTGAACCGGGACTAGCGGGAGCAGACGAGCAGTACTTC. Translated, it gives CASSEPGLAGADEQYF.